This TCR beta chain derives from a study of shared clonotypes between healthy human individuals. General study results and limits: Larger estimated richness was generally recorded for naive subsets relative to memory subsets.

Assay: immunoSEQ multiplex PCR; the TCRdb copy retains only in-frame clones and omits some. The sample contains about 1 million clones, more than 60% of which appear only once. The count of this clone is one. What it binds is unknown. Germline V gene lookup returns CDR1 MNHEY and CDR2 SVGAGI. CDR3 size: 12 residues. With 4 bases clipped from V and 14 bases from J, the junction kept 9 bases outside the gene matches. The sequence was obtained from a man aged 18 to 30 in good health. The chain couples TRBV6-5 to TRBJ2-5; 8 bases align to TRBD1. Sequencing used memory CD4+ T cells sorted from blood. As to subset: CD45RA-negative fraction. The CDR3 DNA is TGTGCCAGCAGTTCCAAGGCAGGGGGCATTTACTTC. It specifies CASSSKAGGIYF.